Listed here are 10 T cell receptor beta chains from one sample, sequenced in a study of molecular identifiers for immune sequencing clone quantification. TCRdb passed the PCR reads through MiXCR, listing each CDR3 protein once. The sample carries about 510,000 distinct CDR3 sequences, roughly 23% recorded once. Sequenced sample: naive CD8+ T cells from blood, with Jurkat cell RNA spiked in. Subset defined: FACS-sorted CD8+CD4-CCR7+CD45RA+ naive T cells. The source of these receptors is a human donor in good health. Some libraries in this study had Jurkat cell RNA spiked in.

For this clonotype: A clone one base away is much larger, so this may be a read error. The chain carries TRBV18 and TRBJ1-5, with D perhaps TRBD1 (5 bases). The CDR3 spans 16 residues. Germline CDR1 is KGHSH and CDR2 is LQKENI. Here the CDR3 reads CASSTREVPVGQPRHF. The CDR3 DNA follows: TGTGCCAGCTCAACCAGGGAAGTACCGGTAGGGCAGCCCCGGCATTTT. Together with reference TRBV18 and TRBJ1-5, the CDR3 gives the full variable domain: NAGVMQNPRHLVRRRGQEARLRCSPMKGHSHVYWYRQLPEEGLKFMVYLQKENIIDESGMPKERFSAEFPKEGPSILRIQQVVRGDSAAYFCASSTREVPVGQPRHFGDGTRLSIL.

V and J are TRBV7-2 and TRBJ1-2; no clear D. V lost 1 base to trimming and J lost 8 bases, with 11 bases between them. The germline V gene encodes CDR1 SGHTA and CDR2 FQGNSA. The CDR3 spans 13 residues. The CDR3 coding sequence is TGTGCCAGCAGCTTAGGAGGCCTGCAAGGCTACACCTTC. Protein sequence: CASSLGGLQGYTF.

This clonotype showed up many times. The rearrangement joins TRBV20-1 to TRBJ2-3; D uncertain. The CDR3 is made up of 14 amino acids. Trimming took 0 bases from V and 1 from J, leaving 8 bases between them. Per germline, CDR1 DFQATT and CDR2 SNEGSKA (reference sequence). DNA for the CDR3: TGCAGTGCTAGAGATGGTTGGGGCACAGATACGCAGTATTTT. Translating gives CSARDGWGTDTQYF.

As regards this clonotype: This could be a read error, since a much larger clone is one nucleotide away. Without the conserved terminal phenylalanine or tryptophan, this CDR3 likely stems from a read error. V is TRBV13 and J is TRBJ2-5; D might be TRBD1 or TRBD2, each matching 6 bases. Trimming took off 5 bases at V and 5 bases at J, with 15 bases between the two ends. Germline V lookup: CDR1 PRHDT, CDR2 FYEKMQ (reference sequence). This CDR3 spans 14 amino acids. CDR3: CASSVVRGQETQYL. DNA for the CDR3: TGTGCCAGCAGCGTGGTTCGGGGGCAGGAGACCCAGTACTTA.

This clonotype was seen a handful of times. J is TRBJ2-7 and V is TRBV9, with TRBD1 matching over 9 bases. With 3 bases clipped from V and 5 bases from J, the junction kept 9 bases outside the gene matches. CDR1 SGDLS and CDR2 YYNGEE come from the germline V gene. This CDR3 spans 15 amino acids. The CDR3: CASSGSGTGFDEQYF. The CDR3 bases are TGTGCCAGCAGCGGATCCGGGACAGGGTTTGACGAGCAGTACTTC.

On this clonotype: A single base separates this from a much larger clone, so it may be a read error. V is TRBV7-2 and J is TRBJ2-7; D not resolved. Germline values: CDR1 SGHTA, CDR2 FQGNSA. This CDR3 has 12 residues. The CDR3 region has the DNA TGTGCCAGCAGCTTAGGCGCGGTTGAGCAGCACTTC. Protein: CASSLGAVEQHF.

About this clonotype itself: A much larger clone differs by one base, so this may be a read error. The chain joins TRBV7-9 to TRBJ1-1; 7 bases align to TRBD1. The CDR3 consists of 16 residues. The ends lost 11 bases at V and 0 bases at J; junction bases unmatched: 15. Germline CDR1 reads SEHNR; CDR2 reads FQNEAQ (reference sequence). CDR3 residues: CADALDQGGLNTEAFF. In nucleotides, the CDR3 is TGTGCCGACGCGCTCGATCAGGGGGGCCTGAACACTGAAGCTTTCTTT.

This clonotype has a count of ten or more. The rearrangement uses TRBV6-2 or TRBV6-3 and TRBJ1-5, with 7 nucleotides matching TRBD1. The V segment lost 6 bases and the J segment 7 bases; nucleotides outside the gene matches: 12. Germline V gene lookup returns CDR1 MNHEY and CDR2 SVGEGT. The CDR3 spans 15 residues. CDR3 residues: CASRTADRERQPQHF. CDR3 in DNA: TGTGCCAGCAGAACGGCCGACAGGGAGCGGCAGCCCCAGCATTTT.

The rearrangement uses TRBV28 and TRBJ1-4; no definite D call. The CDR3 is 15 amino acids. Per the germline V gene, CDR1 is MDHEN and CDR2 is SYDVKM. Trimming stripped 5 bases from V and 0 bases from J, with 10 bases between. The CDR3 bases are TGTGCCAGCAGTAGGACGGACGCAACTAATGAAAAACTGTTTTTT. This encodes CASSRTDATNEKLFF.

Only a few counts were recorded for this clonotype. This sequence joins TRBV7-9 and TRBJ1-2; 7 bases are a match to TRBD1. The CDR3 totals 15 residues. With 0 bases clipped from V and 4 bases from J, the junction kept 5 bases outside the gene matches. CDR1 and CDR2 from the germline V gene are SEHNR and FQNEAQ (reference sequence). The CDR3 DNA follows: TGTGCCAGCAGCTTAGCTAACAGGGGCAGCTATGGCTACACCTTC. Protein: CASSLANRGSYGYTF.